The 5 T cell receptor beta chains presented below share a single source sample, sequenced in a study of shared clonotypes between healthy human individuals (dated by TCRdb to 2020 to 2022). The library came from the immunoSEQ multiplex PCR assay. TCRdb re-hosts the immuneACCESS table, in-frame sequences only. Its copies lack some clones; in the studies checked, an unresolved V gene accounts for under half of them, and the cause for the rest is not known. In this sample the table shows over 400,000 clones, around 73% of which occur a single time. The top ten hold about 12% of the sample. Sequences were obtained from PBMCs. The origin of the receptors is a woman aged 40 to 50 in good health. Some clones in this sample may be carry-over from other donors' samples.

The rearrangement joins TRBV5-1 to TRBJ2-2; 7 nucleotides align to TRBD2. V trimming: 0 bases; J trimming: 4 bases; junction bases outside the gene matches: 3. Germline V gives CDR1 SGHRS, CDR2 YFSETQ. The CDR3 extends over 15 amino acids. CDR3 loop: CASSLASGTTGELFF. The CDR3 bases are TGCGCCAGCAGCTTGGCCAGCGGGACCACCGGGGAGCTGTTTTTT.

Concerning this clone itself: A read error is the likely source, as a far larger clone sits one nucleotide away. Other DNA sequences in the same sample also yield this CDR3. The rearrangement uses TRBV4-1 and TRBJ2-1, with 14 bases matching TRBD2. The CDR3 totals 15 residues. The germline V gene has CDR1 MGHRA and CDR2 YSYEKL. The CDR3 loop is CASSPGLAGENEQFF. The DNA of the CDR3 is TGCGCCAGTAGCCCGGGACTAGCGGGAGAGAATGAGCAGTTCTTC.

The chain employs TRBV5-4 and TRBJ2-4; D is unresolved. V lost 0 bases, J lost 0 bases, and 13 bases lay in between. Germline V lookup: CDR1 SGHNT, CDR2 YYREEE (reference sequence). This CDR3 spans 17 amino acids. This chain's CDR3 is CASSLAENGIAKNIQYF. CDR3 nucleotides: TGTGCCAGCAGCTTGGCGGAAAACGGTATAGCCAAAAACATTCAGTACTTC.

This clone was seen a handful of times. The rearrangement joins TRBV2 to TRBJ2-1; TRBD2 matches at 12 bases. Germline assignment: CDR1 SNHLY and CDR2 FYNNEI. CDR3 length: 15 residues. The J segment lost 7 bases and the V segment lost 6 bases, leaving 7 bases of the junction unmatched. The CDR3 DNA sequence: TGTGCCAGCAGGGAAACTAGCGGGAGGATGAATGAGCAGTTCTTC. Its translation: CASRETSGRMNEQFF.

This sequence joins TRBV10-3 and TRBJ2-1; 8 nucleotides agree with TRBD1. The germline CDR1 and CDR2 sequences are ENHRY and SYGVKD. Trimming at V came to 9 bases and at J to 4 bases, leaving 11 bases not matched to a gene. This CDR3 has 15 residues. In nucleotides, the CDR3 is TGTGCCATTCTACCCCTCCGGGACAGGTACAATGAGCAGTTCTTC. Its translation: CAILPLRDRYNEQFF.